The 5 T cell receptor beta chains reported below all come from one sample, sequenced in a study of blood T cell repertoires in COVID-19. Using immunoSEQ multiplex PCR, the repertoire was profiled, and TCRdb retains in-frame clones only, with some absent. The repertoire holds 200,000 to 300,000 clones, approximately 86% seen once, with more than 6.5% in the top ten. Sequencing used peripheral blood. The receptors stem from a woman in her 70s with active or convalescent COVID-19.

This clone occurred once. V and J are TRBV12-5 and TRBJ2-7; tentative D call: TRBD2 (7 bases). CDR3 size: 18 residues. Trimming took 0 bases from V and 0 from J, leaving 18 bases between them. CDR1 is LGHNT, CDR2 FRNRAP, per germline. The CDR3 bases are TGTGCTAGTGGTTTGGTTCTAGCCGGGGGGCTATACTCCTACGAGCAGTACTTC. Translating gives CASGLVLAGGLYSYEQYF.

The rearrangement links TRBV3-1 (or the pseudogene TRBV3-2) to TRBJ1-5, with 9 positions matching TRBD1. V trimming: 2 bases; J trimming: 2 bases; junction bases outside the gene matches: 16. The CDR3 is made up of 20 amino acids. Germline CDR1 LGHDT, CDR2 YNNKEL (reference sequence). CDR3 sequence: CASSQRKREGQGNGNQPQHF. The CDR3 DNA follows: TGTGCCAGCAGCCAAAGGAAGCGCGAGGGACAGGGAAACGGCAATCAGCCCCAGCATTTT.

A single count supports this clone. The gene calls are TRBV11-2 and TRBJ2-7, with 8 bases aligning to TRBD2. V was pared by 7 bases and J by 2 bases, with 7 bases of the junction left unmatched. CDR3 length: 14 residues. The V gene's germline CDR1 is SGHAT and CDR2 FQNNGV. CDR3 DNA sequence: TGTGCCAGCAACCCGGGGGGGCGGACCTACGAGCAGTACTTC. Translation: CASNPGGRTYEQYF.

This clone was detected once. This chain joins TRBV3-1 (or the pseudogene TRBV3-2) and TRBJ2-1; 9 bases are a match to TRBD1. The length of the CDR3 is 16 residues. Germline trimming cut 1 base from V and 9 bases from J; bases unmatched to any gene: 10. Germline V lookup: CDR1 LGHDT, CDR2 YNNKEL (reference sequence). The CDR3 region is CASSQARYRGHGEQFF. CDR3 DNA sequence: TGTGCCAGCAGCCAAGCTCGGTACAGGGGGCACGGTGAGCAGTTCTTC.

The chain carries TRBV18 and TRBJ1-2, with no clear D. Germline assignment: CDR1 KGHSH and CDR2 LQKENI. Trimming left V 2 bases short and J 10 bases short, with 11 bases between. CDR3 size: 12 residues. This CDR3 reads CASSPGPSDYTF. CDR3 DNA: TGTGCCAGCTCACCAGGGCCATCTGACTACACCTTC.